These T cell receptor beta chains were read from a single sample in a study of cytomegalovirus exposure and HLA in healthy donors. Generated by immunoSEQ multiplex PCR, the TCRdb table keeps only in-frame clones and is missing some. The sample contains about 120,000 clones, roughly 80% of which appear only once. The specimen sequenced was PBMCs. The receptors shown here come from a female donor in good health and CMV-seropositive. Each CDR3 is given with its conserved first and last residue. Each record gives: CDR3 length, D gene, V gene, J gene, clone size, CDR3 DNA, CDR3 protein. A D gene is named only where the DNA matches it firmly. Only part of the rows carry a size: once, few, many, or a class if the clone is expanded.

>18|NA|TRBV7-3|TRBJ1-1|NA
TGTGCCAGCAGAGATGGGGCAATAACCAGGACAGCGGACACTGAAGCTTTCTTT
CASRDGAITRTADTEAFF
>19|TRBD2|TRBV7-2|TRBJ2-3|NA
TGTGCCAGCAGCTTAGACACTAGCGGGGGGGCCGGGAACACAGATACGCAGTATTTT
CASSLDTSGGAGNTDTQYF
>16|TRBD1|TRBV19|TRBJ1-5|NA
TGTGCCAGTAGTTGGGGGACAGTGTATAGCAATCAGCCCCAGCATTTT
CASSWGTVYSNQPQHF
>19|TRBD2|TRBV23-1|TRBJ2-3|NA
TGCGCCAGCAGTCAACCTAACTTTCTAGCGGGGGGACATACAGATACGCAGTATTTT
CASSQPNFLAGGHTDTQYF
>14|NA|TRBV27|TRBJ1-6|NA
TGTGCCACCTGGACAGCGAGCTATAATTCACCCCTCCACTTT
CATWTASYNSPLHF
>15|NA|TRBV6-5|TRBJ2-7|few
TGTGCCAGCAGTTACTCGTTCACTACCCCCTACGAGCAGTACTTC
CASSYSFTTPYEQYF
>15|TRBD1|TRBV7-8|TRBJ2-2|NA
TGTGCCAGCAGCCCCTACAGGGGGCAGGGCGGGGAGCTGTTTTTT
CASSPYRGQGGELFF
>15|TRBD2|TRBV19|TRBJ2-1|NA
TGTGCCAGTACGGCTAGCGGGGGCACGTACAATGAGCAGTTCTTC
CASTASGGTYNEQFF
>13|NA|TRBV25-1|TRBJ1-2|NA
TGTGCCAGCAGTGATGCAGCGAACTATGGCTACACCTTC
CASSDAANYGYTF
>12|NA|TRBV13|TRBJ2-7|NA
TGTGCCAGCGGGATTGGCGGGTACGAGCAGTACTTC
CASGIGGYEQYF
>16|NA|TRBV5-1|TRBJ1-4|NA
TGCGCCAGCAGCCACAATTTCGGGGGGATTAATGAAAAACTGTTTTTT
CASSHNFGGINEKLFF
>14|NA|TRBV30|TRBJ2-2|NA
TGTGCCTGGAACTGGAGGGGCGGCCCCGGGGAGCTGTTTTTT
CAWNWRGGPGELFF
>14|TRBD2|TRBV18|TRBJ2-7|few
TGTGCCAGCTCACCACTCCGGACTAGCAACGAGCAGTACTTC
CASSPLRTSNEQYF
>14|TRBD1|TRBV5-1|TRBJ1-6|few
TGCGCCAGCAGCAGGACAGGGAGGAATTCACCCCTCCACTTT
CASSRTGRNSPLHF
>13|TRBD1|TRBV28|TRBJ2-3|NA
TGTGCCAGCAGTCCTGGACAGGGGGATACGCAGTATTTT
CASSPGQGDTQYF
>14|NA|TRBV4-1|TRBJ1-2|NA
TGCGCCAGCAGCCAAGCTCAGCCGGGGAGTGGCTACACCTTC
CASSQAQPGSGYTF
>16|NA|TRBV5-1|TRBJ2-2|few
TGCGCCAGCAGCCCATCCAGGGGGGCGGACACCGGGGAGCTGTTTTTT
CASSPSRGADTGELFF
>13|NA|TRBV15|TRBJ1-2|NA
TGTGCCACCAGCAGAGGTCCAGGGGATGGCTACACCTTC
CATSRGPGDGYTF
>14|NA|TRBV11-1|TRBJ1-1|NA
TGTGCCAGCAGTCAGCGCAGGGTAGGGACTGAAGCTTTCTTT
CASSQRRVGTEAFF
>15|NA|TRBV5-1|TRBJ2-1|NA
TGCGCCAGCAGCTTATCTAGCCAGAACTACAATGAGCAGTTCTTC
CASSLSSQNYNEQFF
>15|TRBD1|TRBV9|TRBJ1-5|NA
TGTGCCAGCAGCCTTGGACAGGGCCAGGATCAGCCCCAGCATTTT
CASSLGQGQDQPQHF
>12|NA|TRBV7-9|TRBJ1-2|NA
TGTTCCAGCAGCCCACAGGGTTACGGCTACACCTTC
CSSSPQGYGYTF
>14|NA|TRBV7-2|TRBJ2-3|NA
TGTGCCAGCAGCCCCTTCGGGGGCACAGATACGCAGTATTTT
CASSPFGGTDTQYF
>13|TRBD1|TRBV10-3|TRBJ1-6|NA
TGTGCCATCAGGGGACAGGAAAATTCACCCCTCCACTTT
CAIRGQENSPLHF
>13|NA|TRBV28|TRBJ2-7|NA
TGTGCCAGCAGTTATCACGGGTCCTACGAGCAGTACTTC
CASSYHGSYEQYF
>11|NA|TRBV5-6|TRBJ2-5|NA
TGTGCCAGCAGCTTGCGGGAGACCCAGTACTTC
CASSLRETQYF
>15|TRBD2|TRBV18|TRBJ2-7|NA
TGTGCCAGCTCACCCGCAGCGGGGGAGGTGCGCGAGCAGTACTTC
CASSPAAGEVREQYF